Shown below are 8 T cell receptor beta chains from a single sample sequenced in a study of blood T cells in healthy people across ages (dated by TCRdb to the mid-2010s). To prepare the library, 5' RACE was applied. A second PCR of about 7 to 12 cycles was run with a J-beta primer mix and a sample-barcoded 5' primer. The public reads were reprocessed in TCRdb via fastp at Q25 and MiXCR, keeping in-frame beta chains. Each CDR3 protein gets just one entry, which takes the most common genes and DNA from the rows behind it. The sample table holds around 1,800,000 distinct CDR3 sequences, of which about 39% were seen once. Together, the top ten hold more than 20% of the sample. The specimen was blood. The receptors shown here come from a human donor in good health.

The gene calls are TRBV7-2 and TRBJ2-3, with 10 bases that match TRBD2. Germline CDR1 reads SGHTA; CDR2 reads FQGNSA. CDR3 length: 18 amino acids. The V and J ends lost 4 bases and 2 bases, in that order; junction bases with no gene match: 12. In nucleotides, the CDR3 is TGTGCCAGCAGCTCCCAGAATAGCGGGGGGCCTCCCACAGATACGCAGTATTTT. Its protein product is CASSSQNSGGPPTDTQYF.

This clonotype was found a few times. J is TRBJ2-4 and V is TRBV7-2; D assignment may be TRBD1 or TRBD2 (5 bases each). This CDR3 has 16 residues. From germline, CDR1 is SGHTA and CDR2 FQGNSA. Trimming took 1 base from V and 0 from J, leaving 10 bases between them. This CDR3 reads CASSLGGNLAKNIQYF. The DNA of the CDR3 is TGTGCCAGCAGCTTAGGGGGGAATCTAGCCAAAAACATTCAGTACTTC. Full variable domain (missing parts from reference TRBV7-2 and TRBJ2-4): GAGVSQSPSNKVTEKGKDVELRCDPISGHTALYWYRQSLGQGLEFLIYFQGNSAPDKSGLPSDRFSAERTGGSVSTLTIQRTQQEDSAVYLCASSLGGNLAKNIQYFGAGTRLSVL.

This chain links TRBV4-3 with TRBJ2-3; TRBD2 is a possible D gene (6 bases). V lost 0 bases and J 1 base, leaving 20 bases between the germline ends. The CDR3 has 19 amino acids. CDR1 is LGHNA and CDR2 is YSLEER in the germline V gene. The CDR3 DNA follows: TGCGCCAGCAGCCAAGATTACCGCCGGAGTTGCGGGGGCACAGATACGCAGTATTTT. Its protein product is CASSQDYRRSCGGTDTQYF.

The chain combines TRBV4-1 with TRBJ2-1; D gene uncertain. The germline V gene has CDR1 MGHRA and CDR2 YSYEKL. V was pared by 0 bases and J by 5 bases, with 5 bases between. This CDR3 region has 13 residues. The DNA of the CDR3 is TGCGCCAGCAGCCAAGAGGATAACAATGAGCAGTTCTTC. This encodes CASSQEDNNEQFF.

The chain is built from TRBV29-1 and TRBJ2-3, with TRBD2 as a possible D gene (6 bases). This CDR3 is built from 14 residues. Per germline, CDR1 SQVTM and CDR2 ANQGSEA. V shed 7 bases and J shed 4 bases, with 18 bases lying between them. The CDR3 protein is CSGGSGPGADTQYF. CDR3 DNA sequence: TGCAGCGGGGGATCAGGGCCGGGGGCAGATACGCAGTATTTT.

This clonotype was picked up a small number of times. The rearrangement joins TRBV15 to TRBJ1-2, with D possibly being TRBD1 (5 bases). V dropped 5 bases and J dropped 8 bases, with 18 bases sitting between them. From germline, CDR1 is LNHNV and CDR2 YYDKDF (reference sequence). The CDR3 is made up of 14 amino acids. This CDR3 is CATSPNGADVGYTF. DNA for the CDR3: TGTGCCACCAGCCCAAATGGGGCAGACGTCGGCTACACCTTC. Full variable domain (outside the CDR3, taken from reference TRBV15 and TRBJ1-2): DAMVIQNPRYQVTQFGKPVTLSCSQTLNHNVMYWYQQKSSQAPKLLFHYYDKDFNNEADTPDNFQSRRPNTSFCFLDIRSPGLGDTAMYLCATSPNGADVGYTFGSGTRLTVV.

This clonotype was found once. The V and J genes are TRBV6-6 and TRBJ1-4; 8 nucleotides match TRBD1. The germline V gene has CDR1 MNHNY and CDR2 SVGAGI (reference sequence). This CDR3 is built from 14 residues. V lost 5 bases and J lost 5; bases outside the gene matches: 4. CDR3 nucleotide sequence: TGTGCCAGCAGTATGGGACAGGAGAATGAAAAACTGTTTTTT. This gives the protein CASSMGQENEKLFF.

The rearrangement joins TRBV13 to TRBJ2-1, with unresolved D. Germline loops: CDR1 PRHDT, CDR2 FYEKMQ (reference sequence). CDR3 length equals 14 residues. V lost 1 base to trimming and J lost 6 bases, with 10 bases between them. CDR3 region: CASSLEKIVNEQFF. For the CDR3, the DNA is TGTGCCAGCAGCTTAGAAAAGATCGTCAATGAGCAGTTCTTC. The full variable domain, with the rest looked up from reference TRBV13 and TRBJ2-1, is AAGVIQSPRHLIKEKRETATLKCYPIPRHDTVYWYQQGPGQDPQFLISFYEKMQSDKGSIPDRFSAQQFSDYHSELNMSSLELGDSALYFCASSLEKIVNEQFFGPGTRLTVL.